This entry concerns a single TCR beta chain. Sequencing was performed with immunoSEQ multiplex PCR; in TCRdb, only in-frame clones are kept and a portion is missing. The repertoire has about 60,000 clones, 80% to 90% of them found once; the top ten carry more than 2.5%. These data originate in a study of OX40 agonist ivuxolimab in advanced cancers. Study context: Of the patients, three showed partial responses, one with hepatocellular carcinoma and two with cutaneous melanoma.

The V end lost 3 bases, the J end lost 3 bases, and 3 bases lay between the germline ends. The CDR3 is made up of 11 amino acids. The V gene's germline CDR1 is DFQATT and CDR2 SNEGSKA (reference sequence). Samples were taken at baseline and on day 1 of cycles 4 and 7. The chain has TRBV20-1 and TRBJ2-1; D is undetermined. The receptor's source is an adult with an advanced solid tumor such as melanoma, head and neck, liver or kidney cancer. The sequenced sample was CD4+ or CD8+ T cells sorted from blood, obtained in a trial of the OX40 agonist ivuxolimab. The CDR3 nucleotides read TGCAGTGCTAGGGACTACAATGAGCAGTTCTTC. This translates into CSARDYNEQFF.